Presented here are 32 T cell receptor beta chains from one specimen sequenced in a study of T-cell memory formation after mild COVID-19 (dated by TCRdb to the early 2020s). The method was 5' RACE. TCRdb records Illumina NovaSeq 6000 as the sequencer. TCRdb reprocessed the public reads (quality trimming at Q25 with fastp, clone calling with MiXCR) and kept in-frame beta chains. Each record represents a unique CDR3 protein, reported with the most common genes and DNA among its rows. In this sample the table shows 280,000 or so distinct CDR3 sequences, around 8% of which occur a single time. The ten largest clones take up roughly 23% of the sample. Input material: PBMCs or a T cell subset sorted from them (not recorded which). All receptors come from a man between 18 and 35 years old who had mild COVID-19 (a few samples of this study predate the infection). The sample titles of this study are shuffled in the database, so cell type and time point are left out; the donor was told from shared clones.

This clonotype has only a few counts. The chain links TRBV7-9 to TRBJ1-2, with TRBD1 matching over 10 bases. The J segment lost 8 bases and the V segment lost 2 bases, leaving 8 bases of the junction unmatched. CDR3 length equals 15 residues. Germline V gene data show CDR1 as SEHNR and CDR2 as FQNEAQ (reference sequence). CDR3 region: CASSLTSGQGLGYTF. The DNA for the CDR3 is TGTGCCAGCAGCTTAACTTCGGGACAGGGGTTAGGCTACACCTTC.

The chain recombines TRBV24-1 with TRBJ2-1, with a tentative D call TRBD1 (6 bases). From germline, CDR1 is KGHDR and CDR2 SFDVKD. The CDR3 contains 15 residues. Trimming removed 4 bases from V and 12 bases from J, with 21 bases in between. The CDR3 here is CATSEVRDRLQGQFF. CDR3 sequence (DNA): TGTGCCACCAGTGAGGTAAGAGACCGCCTACAGGGGCAGTTCTTC.

The chain recombines TRBV12-5 with TRBJ2-1; 9 bases agree with TRBD2. Germline V lookup: CDR1 LGHNT, CDR2 FRNRAP. This CDR3 is built from 16 residues. J was trimmed by 7 bases and V by 0 bases; bases with no gene match: 7. Here the CDR3 reads CASGLVLSGGQNEQFF. Here the CDR3 DNA reads TGTGCTAGTGGTTTGGTACTCAGCGGGGGGCAGAATGAGCAGTTCTTC.

This clonotype was picked up many times. The chain employs TRBV6-6 and TRBJ2-1, with D possibly TRBD2 on 6 matching bases. In germline, CDR1 is MNHNY, CDR2 SVGAGI (reference sequence). The CDR3 extends over 14 amino acids. With 6 bases removed from V and 9 bases from J, the gap between germline ends came to 18 bases. CDR3 in DNA: TGTGCCAGCAGCGGGGACTCTAGGGCAAGTGAGCAGTTCTTC. Amino acid sequence: CASSGDSRASEQFF.

Ten or more counts support this clonotype. The chain joins TRBV5-5 to TRBJ2-2, with 9 bases identical to TRBD1. This CDR3 is built from 15 residues. The germline CDR1 and CDR2 sequences are SGHKS and YYEKEE (reference sequence). V dropped 0 bases and J dropped 8; count of bases not matched to a gene: 5. The CDR3 protein is CASSLADRGSGELFF. CDR3 sequence (DNA): TGTGCCAGCAGCTTGGCGGACAGGGGATCGGGGGAGCTGTTTTTT.

This clonotype was detected many times. The V and J genes are TRBV7-2 and TRBJ2-6; TRBD1 is a possible D gene (5 bases). Trimming cost V 8 bases and J 3 bases, with 17 bases left between them. The CDR3 loop spans 16 amino acids. Germline V gives CDR1 SGHTA, CDR2 FQGNSA. The CDR3 protein is CASRQKRGSGANVLTF. CDR3 nucleotides: TGTGCCAGCCGCCAAAAAAGGGGAAGTGGGGCCAACGTCCTGACTTTC.

The genes are TRBV5-6 and TRBJ1-2; D perhaps matches TRBD1 (5 bases). Trimming shortened V by 2 bases and J by 2 bases, and 13 bases separated the two germline ends. The CDR3 consists of 15 residues. The germline V gene encodes CDR1 SGHDT and CDR2 YYEEEE. For the CDR3, the DNA is TGTGCCAGCAGCTTTGTGAACAGGAGAAACTATGGCTACACCTTC. Its protein is CASSFVNRRNYGYTF.

This clonotype was seen only a few times. The chain is built from TRBV6-2 or TRBV6-3 and TRBJ2-7; D is ambiguous. The CDR3 loop spans 14 amino acids. Trimming took off 6 bases at V and 5 bases at J, with 17 bases between the two ends. The germline CDR1 and CDR2 sequences are MNHEY and SVGEGT. CDR3 protein: CASSPRGRGDEQYF. Written as DNA, the CDR3 is TGTGCCAGCAGCCCCAGAGGCCGTGGGGACGAGCAGTACTTC.

This clonotype was seen repeatedly, ten times or more. The V and J genes are TRBV27 and TRBJ1-1; the D is unclear. Germline assignment: CDR1 MNHEY and CDR2 SMNVEV (reference sequence). The CDR3 is 13 amino acids. V was pared by 2 bases and J by 1 base, with 5 bases between. As DNA, the CDR3 is TGTGCCAGCAGTTTAATGGCGAACACTGAAGCTTTCTTT. It is translated as CASSLMANTEAFF.

This clonotype was seen a few times. The chain has TRBV5-4 and TRBJ1-1, with a tentative D call TRBD1 (6 bases). Trimming shortened V by 4 bases and J by 8 bases, and 12 bases separated the two germline ends. CDR1 is SGHNT and CDR2 is YYREEE in the germline V gene (reference sequence). CDR3 length: 12 amino acids. In nucleotides, the CDR3 is TGTGCCAGCAGCCACCGGACAGCAGAAGCTTTCTTT. It is translated as CASSHRTAEAFF.

This clonotype was detected a few times. The J gene is TRBJ1-6, the V gene TRBV6-5; a possible D gene is TRBD1 (5 bases). Trimming pared 5 bases from V and 9 bases from J, leaving 14 bases between. The CDR3 contains 14 residues. The germline V gene has CDR1 MNHEY and CDR2 SVGAGI. Here the CDR3 reads CASSDVWGFSPLHF. CDR3 sequence (DNA): TGTGCCAGCAGTGACGTCTGGGGGTTTTCACCCCTCCACTTT.

The rearrangement uses TRBV27 and TRBJ1-6; 9 bases match TRBD1. V lost 1 base, J lost 9 bases, and 7 bases stayed unmatched. Germline CDR1 reads MNHEY; CDR2 reads SMNVEV (reference sequence). The CDR3 is 16 amino acids. CDR3 coding DNA: TGTGCCAGCAGTTTATTTTTCGGGACAGGGAGTTCACCCCTCCACTTT. Its protein is CASSLFFGTGSSPLHF.

This chain links TRBV5-6 with TRBJ2-7; D may correspond to TRBD1 or TRBD2 (5 bases each). CDR1 and CDR2 from the germline V gene are SGHDT and YYEEEE. The CDR3 is 13 amino acids. Trimming cost V 4 bases and J 2 bases, with 10 bases left between them. CDR3 coding DNA: TGTGCCAGCAGCCGGCGAGGGGCCTACGAGCAGTACGTC. It yields the protein CASSRRGAYEQYV.

The J gene is TRBJ2-7, the V gene TRBV28, with a tentative D call TRBD1 (5 bases). Germline V CDR1 and CDR2: MDHEN, SYDVKM. The V end was cut by 6 bases, the J end by 2 bases, with 17 bases between. The CDR3 consists of 15 residues. The CDR3 DNA is TGTGCCAGCAGGGGGCGGACGGAATTTACCTACGAGCAGTACGTC. Residues: CASRGRTEFTYEQYV.

The rearrangement uses TRBV2 and TRBJ2-5; 9 nucleotides align to TRBD2. The CDR3 runs to 14 residues. Germline CDR1 and CDR2: SNHLY and FYNNEI. The V gene end was trimmed by 4 bases and the J gene end by 3 bases; junction bases not matched to a gene: 3. Written as DNA, the CDR3 is TGTGCCAGCAGTGCGACTAGCGGTAAAGAGACCCAGTACTTC. This gives the protein CASSATSGKETQYF.

This clonotype was counted only a few times. This chain links TRBV6-5 with TRBJ2-4; 9 nucleotides agree with TRBD2. J gave up 3 bases and V 2 bases, and 5 bases lay outside the gene matches. The CDR3 totals 16 residues. CDR1 and CDR2 (germline): MNHEY, SVGAGI. CDR3: CASSYRLAGIKNIQYF. The DNA of the CDR3 is TGTGCCAGCAGTTACCGGCTAGCGGGGATCAAAAACATTCAGTACTTC.

The chain has TRBV7-9 and TRBJ1-1, with D possibly TRBD1 on 6 matching bases. The CDR3 contains 14 residues. Germline values: CDR1 SEHNR, CDR2 FQNEAQ (reference sequence). The germline V and J ends were trimmed by 5 bases and 1 base, with 11 bases remaining between them. CDR3 loop: CASSPQGENTEAFF. Written as DNA, the CDR3 is TGTGCCAGCAGCCCACAGGGAGAGAACACTGAAGCTTTCTTT.

This clonotype was picked up a small number of times. The V and J genes are TRBV4-2 and TRBJ2-7; 11 nucleotides agree with TRBD1. The germline V gene encodes CDR1 LGHNA and CDR2 YNFKEQ. With V trimmed by 4 bases and J by 9 bases, 11 bases remained unmatched. There are 15 residues in the CDR3. CDR3 region: CASSPPGQGVSGQYF. The CDR3 coding sequence is TGTGCCAGCAGCCCTCCGGGACAGGGGGTTAGTGGGCAGTACTTC.

This clonotype showed up many times. Here the CDR3 DNA reads TGTGCCAGCAGTTACGGGGCGGTCACAGATACGCAGTATTTT. Its protein product is CASSYGAVTDTQYF. The V and J genes are TRBV12-3 or TRBV12-4 and TRBJ2-3; D possibly uses TRBD1 or TRBD2 (5 bases each). The CDR3 runs 14 residues. V dropped 4 bases and J dropped 2 bases, with 10 bases sitting between them.

This clonotype was observed a handful of times. The chain combines TRBV20-1 with TRBJ2-1; D gene unclear. Trimming removed 3 bases at V and 10 bases at J, with 16 bases between. Germline CDR1 reads DFQATT; CDR2 reads SNEGSKA (reference sequence). The CDR3 runs 13 residues. The chain's CDR3 is CSARTPGLGEQFF. CDR3 DNA sequence: TGCAGTGCTAGGACACCTGGGTTGGGCGAGCAGTTCTTC.

This clonotype has a handful of counts. The rearrangement uses TRBV18 and TRBJ2-1; the match to TRBD2 covers 12 bases. V trimming: 4 bases; J trimming: 2 bases; junction bases outside the gene matches: 6. The CDR3 totals 17 residues. CDR1 and CDR2 from the germline V gene are KGHSH and LQKENI. The CDR3 protein is CASSLRLAGDTYNEQFF. The CDR3 nucleotides are TGTGCCAGCTCACTCAGACTAGCGGGGGATACCTACAATGAGCAGTTCTTC. The full variable domain, its missing parts supplied by reference TRBV18 and TRBJ2-1, is NAGVMQNPRHLVRRRGQEARLRCSPMKGHSHVYWYRQLPEEGLKFMVYLQKENIIDESGMPKERFSAEFPKEGPSILRIQQVVRGDSAAYFCASSLRLAGDTYNEQFFGPGTRLTVL.

This clonotype was seen ten or more times. The gene calls are TRBV5-1 and TRBJ2-7, with no clear D. Trimming pared 0 bases from V and 5 bases from J, leaving 6 bases between. Germline CDR1 SGHRS, CDR2 YFSETQ. The CDR3 length is 12 residues. Written as DNA, the CDR3 is TGCGCCAGCAGCTTGGCCTTGGACGAGCAGTACTTC. It encodes CASSLALDEQYF.

DNA of the CDR3: TGTGCCAGCAGTTTCCGTCAGGGACTCGAGCAGTACGTC. Translation: CASSFRQGLEQYV. The chain joins TRBV12-3 or TRBV12-4 to TRBJ2-7, with D possibly matching TRBD2 (6 bases). Trimming removed 3 bases at V and 6 bases at J, with 12 bases between. This CDR3 region has 13 residues.

Comment on this clonotype: Sequence at one end of the junction differs from germline and may be a read error. V gene TRBV7-2 combines with J gene TRBJ2-5; 7 nucleotides align to TRBD2. The CDR3 runs 14 residues. The germline V gene has CDR1 SGHTA and CDR2 FQGNSA. CDR3 sequence (DNA): TGTGCCAGCATCTTAGATGGCGGGGGAGAGACCCAGTACTTC. Translated: CASILDGGGETQYF.

Many counts were recorded for this clonotype. V gene TRBV5-1 combines with J gene TRBJ2-7, with 7 bases identical to TRBD1. This CDR3 region has 14 residues. Germline V lookup: CDR1 SGHRS, CDR2 YFSETQ. V dropped 4 bases and J dropped 5; count of bases not matched to a gene: 9. The CDR3 spells CASSPVTGNHEQYF. The CDR3 DNA reads as TGCGCCAGCAGCCCGGTGACAGGGAACCACGAGCAGTACTTC.

The chain has TRBV6-6 and TRBJ2-4; D gene ambiguous. CDR3 length equals 13 residues. CDR1 and CDR2 from the germline V gene are MNHNY and SVGAGI (reference sequence). The V and J ends lost 2 bases and 12 bases respectively, with 14 bases between them. This chain's CDR3 is CASSYGSRFAQYF. The CDR3 DNA reads TGTGCCAGCAGTTACGGTAGTCGGTTCGCTCAGTACTTC.

The V and J genes are TRBV5-1 and TRBJ1-1, with no clear D. The CDR3 is made up of 15 amino acids. The V end was cut by 4 bases, the J end by 0 bases, with 13 bases between. Germline V gene sequence: CDR1 SGHRS, CDR2 YFSETQ. The CDR3 region has the DNA TGCGCCAGCAGCCTCAAGGGAGCTTTGAACACTGAAGCTTTCTTT. Protein sequence: CASSLKGALNTEAFF.

The gene calls are TRBV7-2 and TRBJ2-1, with D maybe TRBD1 (6 bases). The V and J ends lost 1 base and 7 bases respectively, with 17 bases between them. This CDR3 is built from 16 residues. The germline V gene has CDR1 SGHTA and CDR2 FQGNSA. CDR3 sequence (DNA): TGTGCCAGCAGCTTAGGGGGGCTCGGGCTTTTGAATGAGCAGTTCTTC. Its protein is CASSLGGLGLLNEQFF.

This clonotype was detected many times. The CDR3 DNA is TGCGCCAGCAAGCTCTGGGAAGTTGACACTGAAGCTTTCTTT. Encoded protein: CASKLWEVDTEAFF. The chain employs TRBV4-3 and TRBJ1-1; D unclear. The V gene's germline CDR1 is LGHNA and CDR2 YSLEER. This CDR3 is built from 14 residues. The V and J ends lost 7 bases and 3 bases respectively, with 15 bases between them.

A few counts support this clonotype. The chain couples TRBV6-1 to TRBJ1-1; tentatively, D is TRBD1 (5 bases). CDR3 length: 14 amino acids. Trimming removed 3 bases from V and 3 bases from J, with 11 bases in between. In germline, CDR1 is MNHNS, CDR2 SASEGT. Here the CDR3 reads CASSDRGGDTEAFF. CDR3 coding DNA: TGTGCCAGCAGTGACCGGGGGGGGGACACTGAAGCTTTCTTT.

The table lists this clonotype with a few counts. The chain combines TRBV6-2 or TRBV6-3 with TRBJ2-7, with TRBD1 matching over 12 bases. The CDR3 loop spans 14 amino acids. With 7 bases clipped from V and 6 bases from J, the junction kept 7 bases outside the gene matches. Germline CDR1 and CDR2: MNHEY and SVGEGT. CDR3 in DNA: TGTGCCAGCATCGGGACAGGGGGCCTGGGCGAGCAGTACGTC. It codes for CASIGTGGLGEQYV.

V usage is TRBV5-6 and J usage is TRBJ1-2; D is unclear. Trimming took off 0 bases at V and 5 bases at J, with 11 bases between the two ends. The CDR3 has 14 residues. Germline assignment: CDR1 SGHDT and CDR2 YYEEEE. The CDR3 bases are TGTGCCAGCAGCTTGGAGGGCAGATGGTATGGCTACACCTTC. Translating it yields CASSLEGRWYGYTF.